This TCR beta chain was documented in a study of blood T cells in healthy people across ages (dated by TCRdb to the mid-2010s). Background on the whole study: In model experiments, template switching captured roughly one uniquely barcoded TCR beta cDNA molecule for every two T cells. Using deep sequencing normalized with unique cDNA molecular identifiers, the study measured how TCR beta repertoire diversity changes with age. Donors were grouped into four age groups: young (average approximately 16 years), middle-aged (less than 40), aged (62) and long-lived (just over 80). To avoid experimental bias, donors of different ages were distributed randomly across sequencing lanes. Two additional independent replicas of 1 million unique cDNA reads from the same blood draw were analyzed for two donors (one aged 18 to 30 and one aged 80 or older). Overall study outcomes, separate from this receptor: Because the CMV infection status of the donors was unknown, age-related changes in expanded clonotypes may potentially have been confounded. Total diversity estimates from one million sequenced T cells were considered lower bounds and underestimates. As age increased, observed TCR beta diversity per million T cells dropped in a roughly linear way, and a significant reduction was already evident by age 40. Because profiling used bulk unsorted PBMCs, naive and antigen-experienced compartments could not be compared conclusively. There was a strong correlation between observed TCR beta diversity and the percentage of naive T cells measured by flow cytometry. Compared with the aged group, the long-lived group had more naive CD4+ T cells, fewer expanded clones and increased TCR diversity, suggesting age selection.

Systemically healthy Caucasian individuals from Russia, some 38 in total and aged roughly 6 to 100 years, were included as donors. Around 10 milliliters of peripheral blood were collected from each donor into EDTA-treated Vacutainer tubes. Ficoll-Paque density-gradient centrifugation was used to isolate PBMCs, with at least 6 million obtained per sample. Trizol reagent was used to extract total RNA from PBMCs, with at least 5 micrograms per sample. Naive CD45RAhigh/CD27high T cell percentages were measured by flow cytometry on a PBMC aliquot from every donor. A remark on this clonotype: The antigen it binds to is not known. Per-nucleotide qualities are absent, and no much larger clonotype sits a single base away.

Library creation used 5' RACE. The sequencing machine was an Illumina HiSeq 2500. The second PCR ran for about 6 to 12 cycles and used a J-beta primer mix along with a sample-barcoded 5' primer. A unique molecular identifier was introduced onto each TCR beta cDNA molecule by a template-switch 5' adaptor carrying 12 random nucleotides. At least 2.5 million CDR3-containing paired-end reads were obtained from each sample. First-strand cDNA synthesis was performed from all RNA using the Mint cDNA synthesis kit, with priming by a TRBC-specific oligonucleotide. All cDNA was treated with uracil-DNA glycosylase and then went through a first 18-cycle PCR with the universal primers M1SS and BC2_uni_R. For the original study's pipeline: Normalization of each sample was performed by random selection of 1 million high-quality reads, each carrying a distinct molecular identifier. Reads with shared molecular identifiers were discarded instead of being binned into consensus sequences. MiTCR, run with a Q25 quality threshold and the strictest error-elimination algorithm, handled CDR3 identification, clonotype clustering and error correction. A nonparametric unseen species model with Euler transformation was used to estimate lower-bound total TCR beta diversity. TCRdb ran its own pipeline on the public reads, namely fastp trimming at Q25 and MiXCR clone calling, and kept in-frame beta chains. Identical CDR3 protein sequences are pooled into one entry, listed with their most common genes and DNA. The V and J calls were determined by TCRdb, not by the authors. The sample table lists about 570,000 distinct CDR3 sequences, roughly 28% of them with a count of one. The biggest ten clones account for less than 20% of the sample.

CDR1 and CDR2 (DFQATT, SNEGSKA) derive from the germline V gene (reference sequence). From its cysteine to its phenylalanine, the CDR3 spans 12 amino acids. The read is trimmed to its CDR3 DNA, 36 bases read in frame from base 1. Trimming removed 5 bases from V and 3 bases from J, leaving 10 bases between the germline ends. This sequence uses TRBV20-1 and TRBJ1-2, with the identity of the D gene unclear. This TCR came from a woman in her sixties or seventies in good health. The sequenced sample consisted of blood. The CDR3 protein: CSALQRDYGYTF. DNA sequence: TGCAGTGCTCTCCAGAGAGACTATGGCTACACCTTC.